This T cell receptor beta chain was documented in a study of blood T cells in healthy people across ages. CDR3 length: 16 amino acids. The V segment lost 5 bases and the J segment 7 bases; nucleotides outside the gene matches: 14. CDR1 is SGHVS and CDR2 is FNYEAQ in the germline V gene. Remarks on this clonotype: Its cognate antigen is unknown.

Study conclusions and caveats: Higher diversity and more naive CD4+ cells were features of long-lived donors, compared to aged donors.

For the second PCR, which ran for about 6 to 11 cycles, a sample-barcoded 5' primer and a J-beta primer mix were used. A minimum of 3 million CDR3-containing paired-end reads was obtained for each sample. Each CDR3 protein gets one entry after TCRdb re-called the 5' RACE reads with MiXCR. The sample includes under 950,000 distinct CDR3 sequences, 22% seen only once; the top ten take roughly 22%. The chain combines TRBV7-6 with TRBJ1-3; TRBD1 aligns across 7 bases. The sequence came from a man aged 65 to 79 in good health. The sample was blood. The CDR3 region has the DNA TGTGCCAGCAGCGCCGCTCGGGGATGGGGACAGAACACCATATATTTT. Translating it yields CASSAARGWGQNTIYF.